What follows are 10 T cell receptor beta chains derived from one specimen sequenced in a study of somatic mutations in cytotoxic T cells in rheumatoid arthritis. Measured with immunoSEQ multiplex PCR; TCRdb has only the in-frame clones, and not every one. The sample contains about 16,000 clones, roughly 80% of which appear only once. Material for sequencing was CD8+ T cells sorted from blood. These TCRs come from an adult with rheumatoid arthritis.

The rearrangement uses TRBV28 and TRBJ2-3; 9 nucleotides agree with TRBD2. Trimming took 4 bases from V and 1 from J; bases not matched to a gene: 9. This CDR3 has 17 amino acids. The V gene's germline CDR1 is MDHEN and CDR2 SYDVKM. The CDR3 DNA reads as TGTGCCAGCAGTTCTTCCCCGTCTAGCGGGGGCACAGATACGCAGTATTTT. Its translation: CASSSSPSSGGTDTQYF.

The chain couples TRBV6-5 to TRBJ1-6; 9 bases are a match to TRBD1. CDR1 is MNHEY, CDR2 SVGAGI, per germline. With V trimmed by 6 bases and J by 9 bases, 6 bases remained unmatched. This CDR3 contains 14 residues. The CDR3 region is CASSRDRVISPLHF. Here the CDR3 DNA reads TGTGCCAGCAGCCGGGACAGGGTAATTTCACCCCTCCACTTT.

The chain employs TRBV6-4 and TRBJ1-4, with D perhaps matching TRBD1 (6 bases). This CDR3 is 15 amino acids long. Deletions cut 6 bases from V and 3 bases from J, with 14 bases between. Germline V lookup: CDR1 MRHNA, CDR2 SNTAGT. This CDR3 is CASSPRGAANEKLFF. CDR3 nucleotide sequence: TGTGCCAGCAGCCCACGGGGGGCAGCTAATGAAAAACTGTTTTTT.

V is TRBV13 and J is TRBJ1-5; D is ambiguous. CDR1 PRHDT and CDR2 FYEKMQ come from the germline V gene (reference sequence). The V end was cut by 0 bases, the J end by 2 bases, with 5 bases between. This CDR3 contains 14 residues. The CDR3 is CASSLGAGNQPQHF. The DNA for the CDR3 is TGTGCCAGCAGCTTAGGGGCGGGCAATCAGCCCCAGCATTTT.

The chain combines TRBV27 with TRBJ1-2; weak D call: TRBD1 (6 bases). The V gene lost 3 bases and the J gene lost 2 bases, with 10 bases spanning the gap. This CDR3 has 14 amino acids. Germline assignment: CDR1 MNHEY and CDR2 SMNVEV (reference sequence). The CDR3 loop is CASSFQGRNYGYTF. CDR3 in DNA: TGTGCCAGCAGTTTCCAGGGGAGGAACTATGGCTACACCTTC.

This chain links TRBV6-4 with TRBJ2-5, with a tentative D call TRBD2 (5 bases). Germline V gene data show CDR1 as MRHNA and CDR2 as SNTAGT. The CDR3 consists of 15 residues. With 6 bases removed from V and 5 bases from J, the gap between germline ends came to 19 bases. This CDR3 reads CASSDNGEKRETQYF. The CDR3 DNA is TGTGCCAGCAGCGACAACGGGGAGAAGCGGGAGACCCAGTACTTC.

By its share, this clone is hyperexpanded. The chain joins TRBV7-9 to TRBJ2-5, with D possibly being TRBD1 or TRBD2 (6 bases each). Looked up from germline, CDR1 is SEHNR and CDR2 is FQNEAQ (reference sequence). The CDR3 sequence is 14 residues long. Trimming shortened V by 1 base and J by 4 bases, and 10 bases separated the two germline ends. CDR3 in amino acids: CASSLGPGAETQYF. In DNA, the CDR3 is TGTGCCAGCAGCTTAGGCCCGGGGGCAGAGACCCAGTACTTC.

The V call is TRBV6-5, the J call TRBJ1-4; tentatively, D is TRBD1 (5 bases). Germline V gene data show CDR1 as MNHEY and CDR2 as SVGAGI. Trimming removed 2 bases from V and 13 bases from J, with 17 bases in between. CDR3 size: 14 residues. DNA for the CDR3: TGTGCCAGCAGTTACGGGACGCGCGGACAATCACTGTTTTTT. This encodes CASSYGTRGQSLFF.

The rearrangement joins TRBV28 to TRBJ1-6; no definite D call. Between the trimmed V and J ends, which lost 6 bases and 0 bases, there was a span of 6 bases. The CDR3 loop spans 14 amino acids. CDR1 is MDHEN, CDR2 SYDVKM, per germline. The CDR3: CASRESSYNSPLHF. CDR3 in DNA: TGTGCCAGCAGAGAGAGCTCCTATAATTCACCCCTCCACTTT.

The genes are TRBV16 and TRBJ1-5; TRBD1 is a possible D gene (5 bases). Per germline, CDR1 KGHSY and CDR2 FQNENV. This CDR3 is 16 amino acids long. The V end was cut by 1 base, the J end by 0 bases, with 10 bases between. CDR3 nucleotide sequence: TGTGCCAGCAGCCAATTCAGGACAAATAGCAATCAGCCCCAGCATTTT. Translated, it gives CASSQFRTNSNQPQHF.